This passage covers 9 T cell receptor beta chains from one sample sequenced in a study of blood T cells in healthy people across ages. Then a second PCR, running about 6 to 11 cycles, was carried out with a sample-barcoded 5' primer and a J-beta primer mix. MiXCR was run by TCRdb on the 5' RACE reads, yielding one entry per CDR3 protein. This sample has about 1.5 million distinct CDR3 sequences, with around 40% found just once. The sample consisted of blood. These receptors all come from a woman younger than 35 in good health.

A few counts support this clonotype. The chain combines TRBV3-1 with TRBJ2-5; D not resolved. This CDR3 has 14 residues. Germline CDR1 is LGHDT and CDR2 is YNNKEL (reference sequence). The V gene lost 1 base and the J gene lost 2 bases, with 8 bases spanning the gap. CDR3 coding DNA: TGTGCCAGCAGCCAAGTTTTGATTCAAGAGACCCAGTACTTC. This encodes CASSQVLIQETQYF.

CDR3 nucleotide sequence: TGCAGTGCTAGAGTCAGGAACTACGAGCAGTACTTC. Translation: CSARVRNYEQYF. The chain combines TRBV20-1 with TRBJ2-7; no clear D gene. The CDR3 covers 12 residues. Between the trimmed V and J ends, which lost 1 base and 3 bases, there was a span of 7 bases. CDR1 and CDR2 from the germline V gene are DFQATT and SNEGSKA (reference sequence).

This clonotype was detected a few times. V gene TRBV7-3 combines with J gene TRBJ2-3, with TRBD2 matching 13 bases. Germline values: CDR1 SGHTA, CDR2 FQGTGA. The CDR3 length is 17 residues. J lost 2 bases, V lost 1 base, and 3 bases had no gene match. The CDR3 protein is CASSLMGLAGITDTQYF. For the CDR3, the DNA is TGTGCCAGCAGCTTAATGGGACTAGCGGGGATCACAGATACGCAGTATTTT.

This clonotype has only a few counts. The chain links TRBV11-2 to TRBJ1-1; D unresolved. The CDR3 covers 12 residues. Germline CDR1 SGHAT, CDR2 FQNNGV. Between the trimmed V and J ends, which lost 9 bases and 1 base, there was a span of 9 bases. This CDR3 reads CASAVGNTEAFF. The DNA of the CDR3 is TGTGCCAGTGCGGTAGGGAACACTGAAGCTTTCTTT.

This clonotype was observed a few times. V is TRBV12-3 or TRBV12-4 and J is TRBJ2-1; D perhaps matches TRBD2 (6 bases). The CDR3 totals 15 residues. Between the trimmed V and J ends, which lost 4 bases and 4 bases, there was a span of 14 bases. CDR3 in amino acids: CASSYPGGKYNEQFF. As DNA, the CDR3 is TGTGCCAGCAGTTACCCTGGGGGGAAATACAATGAGCAGTTCTTC.

The gene calls are TRBV20-1 and TRBJ2-3, with 10 bases matching TRBD2. The CDR3 contains 14 residues. V lost 4 bases, J lost 3 bases, and 4 bases stayed unmatched. Germline lookup yields CDR1 DFQATT and CDR2 SNEGSKA (reference sequence). CDR3: CSAIAGGNTDTQYF. CDR3 sequence (DNA): TGCAGTGCTATAGCGGGGGGCAATACAGATACGCAGTATTTT.

The chain carries TRBV4-3 and TRBJ2-3; maybe TRBD1 (5 bases). V was pared by 0 bases and J by 0 bases, with 13 bases between. There are 17 residues in the CDR3. Germline CDR1 and CDR2: LGHNA and YSLEER. The chain's CDR3 is CASSQEQESPSTDTQYF. CDR3 nucleotide sequence: TGCGCCAGCAGCCAAGAACAGGAGAGTCCTAGCACAGATACGCAGTATTTT.

The V gene is TRBV7-2, the J gene TRBJ2-5; no firm D call. Trimming removed 5 bases from V and 5 bases from J, with 12 bases in between. The V gene's germline CDR1 is SGHTA and CDR2 FQGNSA. This CDR3 is 13 amino acids long. CDR3 nucleotides: TGTGCCAGCAGCGTAGTACATTGGGAGACCCAGTACTTC. It yields the protein CASSVVHWETQYF.

This clonotype was counted between two and nine times. It may be a read error: a sequence one base away is much more abundant. The J gene is TRBJ2-5, the V gene TRBV29-1, with D possibly being TRBD2 (6 bases). Germline-derived CDR1 and CDR2 are SQVTM and ANQGSEA. V was trimmed by 3 bases and J by 0 bases, leaving 8 bases between them. CDR3 length equals 13 residues. CDR3 sequence: CSVDRGNQETQYF. The CDR3 bases are TGCAGCGTTGATCGGGGGAACCAAGAGACCCAGTACTTC.